The 14 T cell receptor beta chains reported below all come from one sample, sequenced in a study of cytomegalovirus exposure and HLA in healthy donors. In the PCR, 60 Vbeta and 13 Jbeta primers were used. The data were produced by immunoSEQ multiplex PCR, yet TCRdb's version contains in-frame clones alone and is incomplete. The sample yields about 190,000 clones, over 70% seen once. Specimen: PBMCs. These receptors came from a woman aged 30 to 39 in good health and CMV-seropositive.

The V call is TRBV19, the J call TRBJ2-1, with TRBD2 matching 13 bases. The junction had 14 bases not matched to a gene; V was cut back by 1 base and J by 8 bases. This CDR3 comprises 19 residues. The V gene's germline CDR1 is LNHDA and CDR2 SQIVND (reference sequence). CDR3 residues: CASSIGESPGLAGPHEQFF. CDR3 coding DNA: TGTGCCAGTAGTATAGGGGAATCTCCGGGACTAGCGGGACCCCATGAGCAGTTCTTC.

Comments on this clone: The CDR3 does not close with the conserved phenylalanine or tryptophan, likely indicating a read error. DNA of the CDR3: TGTGCCAGCAGTCCCTTCCAGGGGGCCACCGACGAGCAGTACCTC. Protein sequence: CASSPFQGATDEQYL. The V call is TRBV25-1, the J call TRBJ2-7, with 8 bases matching TRBD1. The junction had 11 bases not matched to a gene; V was cut back by 5 bases and J by 5 bases. The V gene's germline CDR1 is MGHDK and CDR2 SYGVNS. There are 15 residues in the CDR3.

The genes are TRBV6-1 and TRBJ2-3; no definite D call. In germline, CDR1 is MNHNS, CDR2 SASEGT. The CDR3 extends over 13 amino acids. Between the trimmed V and J ends, which lost 6 bases and 4 bases, there was a span of 11 bases. CDR3 sequence: CASRMVSADTQYF. The CDR3 DNA reads TGTGCCAGCAGGATGGTCAGCGCAGATACGCAGTATTTT.

The chain carries TRBV28 and TRBJ2-1, with TRBD2 matching over 7 bases. This CDR3 is built from 22 residues. V shed 1 base and J 3 bases; nucleotides not matched to a gene: 24. Germline lookup yields CDR1 MDHEN and CDR2 SYDVKM. The CDR3 region is CASSLFWGVREISGGNYNEQFF. The CDR3 bases are TGTGCCAGCAGTTTATTTTGGGGGGTCCGGGAAATTTCGGGGGGAAACTACAATGAGCAGTTCTTC.

The chain uses TRBV11-2 and TRBJ2-7, with 10 nucleotides matching TRBD1. Germline CDR1 is SGHAT and CDR2 is FQNNGV. J gave up 5 bases and V 5 bases, and 6 bases lay outside the gene matches. The CDR3 totals 14 residues. CDR3 DNA sequence: TGTGCCAGCAGCCGGACAGGGGGTCGTAACGAGCAGTACTTC. This gives the protein CASSRTGGRNEQYF. The variable domain in full, completed from reference TRBV11-2 and TRBJ2-7, reads EAGVAQSPRYKIIEKRQSVAFWCNPISGHATLYWYQQILGQGPKLLIQFQNNGVVDDSQLPKDRFSAERLKGVDSTLKIQPAKLEDSAVYLCASSRTGGRNEQYFGPGTRLTVT.

The V and J genes are TRBV7-2 and TRBJ2-2; TRBD2 aligns across 10 bases. There are 14 residues in the CDR3. Germline V gene lookup returns CDR1 SGHTA and CDR2 FQGNSA. After removal of 4 bases from V and 8 bases from J, the junction contained 4 bases not matched to a gene. The CDR3 loop reads CASSWTSGRGELFF. The CDR3, as DNA: TGTGCCAGCAGCTGGACTAGCGGAAGGGGGGAGCTGTTTTTT.

The chain uses TRBV6-4 and TRBJ2-1; TRBD2 aligns across 12 bases. CDR1 and CDR2 (germline): MRHNA, SNTAGT. The CDR3 extends over 14 amino acids. J lost 6 bases, V lost 5 bases, and 2 bases had no gene match. As DNA, the CDR3 is TGTGCCAGCAGTAGGACTAGCGGGATCAATGAGCAGTTCTTC. Translation gives CASSRTSGINEQFF.

With regard to this clone: This same CDR3 is encoded by further DNA sequences in the sample. The gene calls are TRBV11-2 and TRBJ1-3; D is ambiguous. The CDR3 loop spans 15 amino acids. Trimming took off 1 base at V and 0 bases at J, with 7 bases between the two ends. The germline CDR1 and CDR2 sequences are SGHAT and FQNNGV. In DNA form, the CDR3 reads TGTGCCAGCAGCTTAGGAGGAGCCTCTGGAAACACCATATATTTT. Its protein product is CASSLGGASGNTIYF.

The chain recombines TRBV5-1 with TRBJ1-1; D is possibly TRBD1 (5 bases). The CDR3 covers 15 residues. Germline values: CDR1 SGHRS, CDR2 YFSETQ. The V gene lost 0 bases and the J gene lost 9 bases, with 18 bases spanning the gap. DNA of the CDR3: TGCGCCAGCAGCTTGGCGCAGGGCGAAACTGTGAAAGCTTTCTTT. This sequence encodes CASSLAQGETVKAFF.

The chain combines TRBV2 with TRBJ2-2; D remains ambiguous. Germline V gives CDR1 SNHLY, CDR2 FYNNEI. Trimming took 2 bases from V and 3 from J, leaving 10 bases between them. This CDR3 spans 15 amino acids. CDR3: CASSESVTYTGELFF. The CDR3 nucleotides read TGTGCCAGCAGTGAATCCGTGACATACACCGGGGAGCTGTTTTTT.

J is TRBJ2-5 and V is TRBV29-1, with 8 bases identical to TRBD1. CDR3 length: 13 residues. J gave up 11 bases and V 4 bases, and 12 bases lay outside the gene matches. The germline V gene encodes CDR1 SQVTM and CDR2 ANQGSEA. CDR3 region: CSVGVTGGGEQYF. In nucleotides, the CDR3 is TGCAGCGTTGGGGTTACAGGGGGAGGAGAGCAGTACTTC.

J is TRBJ2-7 and V is TRBV27; 8 nucleotides align to TRBD1. CDR3 size: 14 residues. Germline trimming cut 8 bases from V and 0 bases from J; bases unmatched to any gene: 6. CDR1 is MNHEY and CDR2 is SMNVEV in the germline V gene (reference sequence). This chain's CDR3 is CASQKDRDSYEQYF. For the CDR3, the DNA is TGTGCCAGCCAAAAGGACAGGGACTCCTACGAGCAGTACTTC.

This chain links TRBV19 with TRBJ1-5; 9 bases align to TRBD1. Looked up from germline, CDR1 is LNHDA and CDR2 is SQIVND (reference sequence). The ends lost 1 base at V and 8 bases at J; junction bases unmatched: 12. The CDR3 has 17 amino acids. CDR3 residues: CASSIVGDRDKSKPQHF. The DNA for the CDR3 is TGTGCCAGTAGTATAGTAGGGGACAGGGATAAGTCTAAGCCCCAGCATTTT.

The rearrangement links TRBV7-9 to TRBJ2-6; D unclear. With 2 bases removed from V and 1 base from J, the gap between germline ends came to 15 bases. Germline assignment: CDR1 SEHNR and CDR2 FQNEAQ (reference sequence). This CDR3 has 18 residues. CDR3 sequence: CASSLRLQRSSGANVLTF. The CDR3, as DNA: TGTGCCAGCAGCTTAAGGTTGCAGCGATCTTCTGGGGCCAACGTCCTGACTTTC. The variable domain in full, completed from reference TRBV7-9 and TRBJ2-6, reads DTGVSQNPRHKITKRGQNVTFRCDPISEHNRLYWYRQTLGQGPEFLTYFQNEAQLEKSRLLSDRFSAERPKGSFSTLEIQRTEQGDSAMYLCASSLRLQRSSGANVLTFGAGSRLTVL.